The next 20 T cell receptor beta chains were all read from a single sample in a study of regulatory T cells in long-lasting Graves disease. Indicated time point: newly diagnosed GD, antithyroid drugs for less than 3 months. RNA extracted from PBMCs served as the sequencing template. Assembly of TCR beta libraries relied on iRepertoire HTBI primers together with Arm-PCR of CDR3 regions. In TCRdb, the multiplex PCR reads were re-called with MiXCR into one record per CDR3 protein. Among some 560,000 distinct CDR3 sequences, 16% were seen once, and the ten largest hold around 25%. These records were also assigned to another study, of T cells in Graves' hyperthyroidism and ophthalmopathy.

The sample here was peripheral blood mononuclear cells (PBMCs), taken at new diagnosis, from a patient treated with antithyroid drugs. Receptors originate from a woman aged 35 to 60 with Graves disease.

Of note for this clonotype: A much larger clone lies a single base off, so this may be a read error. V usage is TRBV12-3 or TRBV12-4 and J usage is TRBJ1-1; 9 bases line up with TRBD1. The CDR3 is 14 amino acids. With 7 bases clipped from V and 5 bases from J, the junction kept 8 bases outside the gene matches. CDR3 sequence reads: CASNQQGARTEAFF. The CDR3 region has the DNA TGTGCCAGCAATCAACAGGGGGCAAGGACTGAAGCTTTCTTT.

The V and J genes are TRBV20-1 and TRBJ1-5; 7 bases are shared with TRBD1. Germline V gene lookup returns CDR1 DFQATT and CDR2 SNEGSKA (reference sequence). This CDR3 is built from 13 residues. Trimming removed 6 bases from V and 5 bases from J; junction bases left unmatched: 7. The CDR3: CSAPTGNDQPQHF. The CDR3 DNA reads TGCAGTGCCCCGACAGGGAACGATCAGCCCCAGCATTTT.

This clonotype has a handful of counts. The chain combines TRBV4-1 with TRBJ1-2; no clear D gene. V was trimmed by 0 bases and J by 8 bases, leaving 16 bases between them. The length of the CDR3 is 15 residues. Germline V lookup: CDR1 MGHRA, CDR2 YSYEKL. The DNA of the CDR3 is TGCGCCAGCAGCCAAGAAAACGGAGGGCGAGGCGGCTACACCTTC. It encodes CASSQENGGRGGYTF.

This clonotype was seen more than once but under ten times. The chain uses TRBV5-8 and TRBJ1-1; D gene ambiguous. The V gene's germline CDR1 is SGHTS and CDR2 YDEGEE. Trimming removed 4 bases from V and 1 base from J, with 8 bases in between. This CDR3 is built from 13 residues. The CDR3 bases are TGTGCCAGCAGCCACGGAGGGAACACTGAAGCTTTCTTT. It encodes CASSHGGNTEAFF.

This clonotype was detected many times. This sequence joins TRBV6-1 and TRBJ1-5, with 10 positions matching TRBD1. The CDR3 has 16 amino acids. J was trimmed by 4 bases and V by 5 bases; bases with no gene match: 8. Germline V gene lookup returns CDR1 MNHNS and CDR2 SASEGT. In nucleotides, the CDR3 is TGTGCCAGCAGTAACCGGGACAGGGGTCGGAATCAGCCCCAGCATTTT. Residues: CASSNRDRGRNQPQHF.

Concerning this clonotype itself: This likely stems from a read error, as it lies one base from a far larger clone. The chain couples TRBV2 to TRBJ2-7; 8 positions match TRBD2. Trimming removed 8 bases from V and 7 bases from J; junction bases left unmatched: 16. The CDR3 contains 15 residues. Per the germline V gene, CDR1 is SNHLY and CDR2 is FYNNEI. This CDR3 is CASGSGGGVNNEQYF. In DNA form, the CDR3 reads TGTGCCAGCGGCTCCGGGGGGGGCGTGAACAATGAGCAGTACTTC.

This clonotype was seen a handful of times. The DNA for the CDR3 is TGTGCCATCAGCCAGAACAGGGACAAATACGAGCAGTACTTC. Translation: CAISQNRDKYEQYF. The gene calls are TRBV10-3 and TRBJ2-7; TRBD1 might be the D (6 bases). CDR3 length equals 14 residues. From germline, CDR1 is ENHRY and CDR2 SYGVKD. Trimming removed 6 bases from V and 4 bases from J, with 16 bases in between.

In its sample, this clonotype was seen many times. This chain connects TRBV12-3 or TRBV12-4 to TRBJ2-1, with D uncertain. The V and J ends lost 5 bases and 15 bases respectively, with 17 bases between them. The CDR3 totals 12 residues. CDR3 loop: CASSPSLAITFF. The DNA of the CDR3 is TGTGCCAGCAGTCCAAGTTTGGCAATCACGTTCTTC.

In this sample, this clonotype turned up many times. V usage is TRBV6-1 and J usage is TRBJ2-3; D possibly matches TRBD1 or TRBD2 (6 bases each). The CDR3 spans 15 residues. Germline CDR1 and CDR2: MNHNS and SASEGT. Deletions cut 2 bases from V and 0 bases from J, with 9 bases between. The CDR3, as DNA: TGTGCCAGCAGTGAAAAGGGGGGAAGCACAGATACGCAGTATTTT. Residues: CASSEKGGSTDTQYF.

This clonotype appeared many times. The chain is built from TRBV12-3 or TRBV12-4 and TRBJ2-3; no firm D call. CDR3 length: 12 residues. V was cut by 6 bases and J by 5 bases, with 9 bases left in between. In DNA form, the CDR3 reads TGTGCCAGCAGAGGGAATGGAGATACGCAGTATTTT. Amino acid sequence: CASRGNGDTQYF.

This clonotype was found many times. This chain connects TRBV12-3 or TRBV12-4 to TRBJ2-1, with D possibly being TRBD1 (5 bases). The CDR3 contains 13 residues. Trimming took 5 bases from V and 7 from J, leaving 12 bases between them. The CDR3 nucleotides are TGTGCCAGCAGTCCCCGACGGACAAATGAGCAGTTCTTC. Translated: CASSPRRTNEQFF.

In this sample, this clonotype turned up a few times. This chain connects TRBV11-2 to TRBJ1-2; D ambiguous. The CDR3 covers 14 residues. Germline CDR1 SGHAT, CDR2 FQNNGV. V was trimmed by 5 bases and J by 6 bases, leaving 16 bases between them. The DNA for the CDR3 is TGTGCCAGCAGCCCCCAACAAAAGGTCGATGGCTACACCTTC. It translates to CASSPQQKVDGYTF.

In DNA form, the CDR3 reads TGCAGCCCTAGCGGGGGGGCGGAGCAGTTCTTC. Translated, it gives CSPSGGAEQFF. The gene calls are TRBV20-1 and TRBJ2-1; 12 nucleotides align to TRBD2. This CDR3 is 11 amino acids long. Germline assignment: CDR1 DFQATT and CDR2 SNEGSKA (reference sequence).

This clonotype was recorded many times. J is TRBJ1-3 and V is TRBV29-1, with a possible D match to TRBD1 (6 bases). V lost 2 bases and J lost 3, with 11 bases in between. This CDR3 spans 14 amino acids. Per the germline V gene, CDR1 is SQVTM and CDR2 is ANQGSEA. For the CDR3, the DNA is TGCAGCGTTGAAATCGGCAGGGGTGGAAACACCATATATTTT. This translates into CSVEIGRGGNTIYF. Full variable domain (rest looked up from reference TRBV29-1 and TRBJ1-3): SAVISQKPSRDICQRGTSLTIQCQVDSQVTMMFWYRQQPGQSLTLIATANQGSEATYESGFVIDKFPISRPNLTFSTLTVSNMSPEDSSIYLCSVEIGRGGNTIYFGEGSWLTVV.

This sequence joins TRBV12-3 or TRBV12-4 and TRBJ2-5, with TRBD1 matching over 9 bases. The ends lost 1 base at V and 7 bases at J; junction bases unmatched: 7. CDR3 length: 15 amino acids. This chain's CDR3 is CASSLVTGGAGTQYF. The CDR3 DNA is TGTGCCAGCAGTTTAGTTACAGGGGGCGCGGGGACCCAGTACTTC.

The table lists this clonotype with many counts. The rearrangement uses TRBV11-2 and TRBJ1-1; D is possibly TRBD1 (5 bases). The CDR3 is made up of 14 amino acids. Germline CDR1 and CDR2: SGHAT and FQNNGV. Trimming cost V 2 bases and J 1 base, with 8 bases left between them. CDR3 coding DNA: TGTGCCAGCAGCTTAAGACAGTGGAACACTGAAGCTTTCTTT. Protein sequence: CASSLRQWNTEAFF.

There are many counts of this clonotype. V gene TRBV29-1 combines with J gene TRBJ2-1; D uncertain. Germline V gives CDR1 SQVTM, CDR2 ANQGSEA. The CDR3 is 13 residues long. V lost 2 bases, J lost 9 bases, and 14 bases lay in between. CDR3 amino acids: CSVEYLAYGEQFF. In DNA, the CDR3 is TGCAGCGTTGAATACCTCGCGTACGGTGAGCAGTTCTTC.

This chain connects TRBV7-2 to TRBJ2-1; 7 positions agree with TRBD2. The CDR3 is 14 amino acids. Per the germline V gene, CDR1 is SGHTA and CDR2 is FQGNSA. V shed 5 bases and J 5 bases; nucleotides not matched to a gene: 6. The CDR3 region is CASSLGGSHNEQFF. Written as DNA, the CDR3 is TGTGCCAGCAGCCTGGGGGGGTCCCACAATGAGCAGTTCTTC.

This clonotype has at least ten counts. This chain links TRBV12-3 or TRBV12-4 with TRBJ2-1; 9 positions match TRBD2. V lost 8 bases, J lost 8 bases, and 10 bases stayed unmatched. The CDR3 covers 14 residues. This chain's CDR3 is CASGTSGGSDEQFF. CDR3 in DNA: TGTGCCAGCGGAACCAGCGGGGGGTCCGATGAGCAGTTCTTC.

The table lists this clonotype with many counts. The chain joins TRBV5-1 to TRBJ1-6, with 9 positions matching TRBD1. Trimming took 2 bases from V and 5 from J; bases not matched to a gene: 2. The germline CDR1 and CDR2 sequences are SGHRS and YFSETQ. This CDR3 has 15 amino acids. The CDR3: CASSFRTGDNSPLHF. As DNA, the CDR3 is TGCGCCAGCAGCTTTCGGACAGGGGATAATTCACCCCTCCACTTT.